Sequencing of this T cell receptor (beta chain) was carried out in a study of shared clonotypes between healthy human individuals (dated by TCRdb to 2020 to 2022). Study-level background: Two women and a few men aged 18 to 49 years were included in the cohort. For each donor, three plates each were used for CD4 naive and CD4 memory, two plates were used for CD8 naive, and one plate was used for CD8 memory. To estimate repertoire size and how much clonotypes are shared between individuals, the study performed deep sequencing of blood TCR repertoires from about 5 healthy adults. To increase sequencing depth and limit assay-specific biases, different laboratories used diverse techniques to prepare libraries and sequence TCR repertoires. Each donor's leukapheresis produced roughly between about 0.9 and 9.5 billion PBMCs. The paper's findings and limits, for the study overall: Only blood was sampled, and tissue TCR repertoires likely differ from those in blood. Even with the large sequencing depth, rarefaction of the sorted-subset datasets indicated that sequencing was incomplete. Larger estimated clonotype richness was generally found for naive subsets than for memory subsets. The small number of donors limited the genetic and exposure-history diversity represented. Across four donors, approximately 5% of naive CD4, 3% to 3.5% of naive CD8, about 2.3% of memory CD4, and roughly 0.41% of memory CD8 clonotypes were shared. Based on pairwise subsampling, the degree of clonotype sharing among donors was expected to be affected by sequencing depth. Compared with non-shared clonotypes, clonotypes shared by all four sorted-subset donors had higher generation probabilities.

As for this clone: What this receptor recognizes is not known. The input lacks base qualities; no much larger clone sits a single base away.

CD8 naive samples were CD45RO-negative cells positively selected for CCR7, giving a CD45RA+CCR7+ population that excluded TemRA cells. Donors were healthy HIV-negative adults with no recently reported acute infections or vaccinations. All donors were Caucasian adults living in Nashville, Tennessee, USA. Blood was collected by leukapheresis, and PBMCs were isolated by Ficoll-Histopaque density gradient centrifugation and then cryopreserved in liquid nitrogen vapor phase. Purity and quantity of every magnetically sorted T cell population were checked by analytical flow cytometry. Each sorted fraction had its genomic DNA isolated and then quantified by UV absorbance on a Nanodrop 2000c. In the germline V gene, CDR1 corresponds to MGHRA and CDR2 to YSYEKL. The cysteine opens and the phenylalanine closes a CDR3 of 13 amino acids. The read is trimmed to its CDR3 DNA, 39 bases read in frame from base 1.

Using the deep immunoSEQ assay, TCR CDR3 regions were amplified from genomic DNA by multiplex PCR. For each cell subset, the extracted genomic DNA was distributed evenly across all wells of several immunoSEQ 96-well plates, and each plate served as one replicate. For sorted subsets, 150 to 250 ng genomic DNA, equal to tens of thousands of T cell genomes, was loaded into each replicate PCR. Purified libraries were measured with a Qubit 3.0 fluorometer, size-checked on a Bioanalyzer 2100, and measured again with the KAPA Library Quantification kit. Each immunoSEQ 96-well plate was sequenced on its own single-read 150-cycle Illumina NextSeq 550 flow cell. The authors' analysis ran thus. Because the immunoSEQ output included only junctional sequences and no quality scores, the filtering could not be the same as the filtering used for full-length reads. Sequences were annotated with PyIR, a Python wrapper for IgBLAST v1.9, using IMGT germline references to assign V/J genes and CDR3. Reads with weak V/J assignments (E-value above 1e-6), missing CDR3, stop codons, out-of-frame junctions, or ambiguous translated residues were removed. A V3J clonotype was defined by an identical inferred V gene, J gene, and CDR3 amino acid sequence. To compute the percentage overlap between repertoires, the number of shared unique clonotypes was divided by the size of the smaller repertoire. Richness of each repertoire was evaluated using RTK rarefaction, the Chao1 estimator, and Recon v2.1 estimates of unobserved clonotypes. Generation probabilities for all TCRbeta clonotypes obtained by the gDNA method from a handful of donors were computed using OLGA. TCRdb limited this immuneACCESS table to in-frame rearrangements with V and J called. A share of clones is missing; checked studies link under half to unresolved V genes, and the rest is unexplained. V, J and clone size reflect that table, while D and trimming were determined from the DNA. The sample contains around 620,000 clones, about 95% of them found a single time. The leading ten clones occupy over 0.1% of the sample.

Rearrangement joined TRBV4-1 to TRBJ2-5; the D gene is not confidently resolved. The tail of the sequence fits TRBJ2-7 better, so the J call may be wrong. Sequencing was carried out using naive CD8+ T cells sorted from blood. The sample's cell subset or site label, decoded: CD45RA+CCR7+. This sequence was found in a woman aged 25 to 39 in good health. Read as DNA, the sequence is TGCGCCAGCAGCCAAGATTCCCTGAGCGAGCAGTACTTC. It translates as CASSQDSLSEQYF.